Given below is one T cell receptor beta chain in context. Its antigen is unknown. The entry originates in a study of cytomegalovirus exposure and HLA in healthy donors. Whole-study findings and limits: Analyses of presence/absence relied on an assumption of roughly uniform sequencing depth across donors. Another analysis was done later, and it associated 16,951 TCR beta sequences with HLA alleles at 0.05 false discovery rate. Cytomegalovirus-associated TCR beta chains were listed, numbering roughly 150. Association of a missense DCLRE1C variant with TCR beta V- and J-gene trimming was reported in a later analysis.

This PCR relied on a set of 60 Vbeta primers and 13 Jbeta primers. Measured with immunoSEQ multiplex PCR; TCRdb has only the in-frame clones, and not every one. The table lists approximately 210,000 clones, about 80% of them singletons. The CDR3 totals 16 residues. The germline V gene has CDR1 SGHNT and CDR2 YYREEE (reference sequence). Trimming stripped 3 bases from V and 6 bases from J, with 18 bases between. Input material: PBMCs. J is TRBJ2-2 and V is TRBV5-4, with D possibly TRBD2 on 7 matching bases. The TCR comes from a woman aged 40 to 50 in good health and CMV-seronegative. CDR3 nucleotide sequence: TGTGCCAGCAGCTCGGGGGGTCCAGGGGACGCCGGGGAGCTGTTTTTT. This codes for CASSSGGPGDAGELFF.